This T cell receptor (beta chain) is drawn from a study of prognosis after radiotherapy for stage I lung cancer. Study-wide background: Newly diagnosed primary stage I lung tumors were found in fourteen patients, while oligometastatic NSCLC after surgical resection of the primary tumor was found in several. Across the cohort, concurrent therapy accompanying stereotactic body radiotherapy was administered to no patient. The study recorded distant metastases in several patients (median around 7 months) after radiotherapy and no significant progression in more than 14. Study findings and constraints: Where distant metastases developed, patients had lower Shannon entropy after stereotactic body radiation therapy.

V was trimmed by 3 bases and J by 0 bases, leaving 14 bases between them. The germline V gene encodes CDR1 SGHRS and CDR2 YFSETQ. The CDR3 consists of 16 residues. Ten or more counts support this clonotype. Its antigen is undetermined. The authors amplified TCR beta CDR3 from genomic DNA using two-round multiplex PCR. The use of primers specific to each TRBV and TRBJ gene characterized first-round PCR. TCRdb passed the multiplex PCR reads through MiXCR, listing each CDR3 protein once. Found here are 59,000 or so distinct CDR3 sequences, approximately 25% of them singletons; the top ten hold approximately 8.3%.

The sample here was PBMCs, taken before or after stereotactic body radiation therapy (not recorded which). This TCR came from a donor at least 50 years old with non-small cell lung cancer. This chain uses TRBV5-1 with TRBJ2-3; D may be TRBD2 (6 bases). CDR3 protein: CASSSAAGTSTDTQYF. CDR3 bases: TGCGCCAGCAGCTCTGCGGCAGGGACTAGCACAGATACGCAGTATTTT. Full variable domain (rest looked up from reference TRBV5-1 and TRBJ2-3): KAGVTQTPRYLIKTRGQQVTLSCSPISGHRSVSWYQQTPGQGLQFLFEYFSETQRNKGNFPGRFSGRQFSNSRSEMNVSTLELGDSALYLCASSSAAGTSTDTQYFGPGTRLTVL.